The next 13 T cell receptor beta chains were all read from a single sample in a study of vaccination and CD4 T cells after COVID-19. This sample's treatment: roughly 10-day PBMC culture with coronavirus spike peptide pools or control peptides (ViraFEST assay). These receptors' antigens are unknown. The Oncomine TCR Beta short-read assay was applied to DNA of cultured CD4+ T cells. TCRdb re-called the PCR reads with MiXCR, one entry per CDR3 protein. The sample lists tens of thousands of distinct CDR3 sequences, 50% to 65% occurring once. Sequenced: CD4+ T cells from blood, cultured in vitro. Receptors were obtained from a human donor who had recovered from COVID-19.

The gene calls are TRBV3-1 and TRBJ1-6; no reliable D call. V lost 4 bases to trimming and J lost 8 bases, with 9 bases between them. Germline V gene sequence: CDR1 LGHDT, CDR2 YNNKEL (reference sequence). The CDR3 consists of 13 residues. As DNA, the CDR3 is TGTGCCAGCAGCCTGGGCAGAGATTCACCCCTCCACTTT. Translation: CASSLGRDSPLHF.

This chain joins TRBV7-2 and TRBJ2-1, with 10 positions matching TRBD2. J lost 10 bases, V lost 5 bases, and 8 bases had no gene match. This CDR3 has 14 amino acids. Germline CDR1 and CDR2: SGHTA and FQGNSA. CDR3 in amino acids: CASSPTSGTGEQFF. The CDR3, as DNA: TGTGCCAGCAGCCCAACTAGCGGGACGGGGGAGCAGTTCTTC.

The chain uses TRBV6-1 and TRBJ2-7; tentatively, D is TRBD1 (6 bases). CDR1 is MNHNS and CDR2 is SASEGT in the germline V gene. Between the trimmed V and J ends, which lost 6 bases and 2 bases, there was a span of 26 bases. This CDR3 spans 18 amino acids. The CDR3 reads CASSHYPQGRQETYEQYF. The CDR3 bases are TGTGCCAGCAGCCATTACCCCCAAGGGAGACAGGAAACCTACGAGCAGTACTTC.

The rearrangement joins TRBV9 to TRBJ1-2; D is unresolved. This CDR3 has 12 residues. V dropped 3 bases and J dropped 4 bases, with 7 bases sitting between them. The germline V gene encodes CDR1 SGDLS and CDR2 YYNGEE. The CDR3 reads CASSAVTYGYTF. Here the CDR3 DNA reads TGTGCCAGCAGCGCAGTCACCTATGGCTACACCTTC.

This clonotype was counted a single time. The V call is TRBV7-2, the J call TRBJ2-4; weak D call: TRBD2 (5 bases). The length of the CDR3 is 13 residues. The V and J ends lost 4 bases and 5 bases respectively, with 9 bases between them. Germline values: CDR1 SGHTA, CDR2 FQGNSA. CDR3 in amino acids: CASSSWGENIQYF. The CDR3 DNA sequence: TGTGCCAGCAGCTCCTGGGGAGAAAACATTCAGTACTTC.

The V and J genes are TRBV6-4 and TRBJ1-5; D unclear. In germline, CDR1 is MRHNA, CDR2 SNTAGT. V lost 11 bases to trimming and J lost 6 bases, with 14 bases between them. This CDR3 region has 12 residues. The CDR3 bases are TGTGCCGCAAGGGAGAAGAGTCAGCCCCAGCATTTT. This sequence encodes CAAREKSQPQHF.

This rearrangement joins TRBV12-5 to TRBJ2-2; maybe TRBD2 (6 bases). The CDR3 runs 14 residues. The V end lost 3 bases, the J end lost 5 bases, and 10 bases lay between the germline ends. Germline V lookup: CDR1 LGHNT, CDR2 FRNRAP. The CDR3 reads CASGLAGGTGELFF. CDR3 sequence (DNA): TGTGCTAGTGGTTTAGCGGGTGGGACCGGGGAGCTGTTTTTT.

The J gene is TRBJ1-4, the V gene TRBV20-1, with D perhaps TRBD1 (5 bases). The CDR3 is made up of 13 amino acids. Germline V lookup: CDR1 DFQATT, CDR2 SNEGSKA (reference sequence). Deletions cut 3 bases from V and 3 bases from J, with 8 bases between. CDR3 in amino acids: CSARRGANEKLFF. For the CDR3, the DNA is TGCAGTGCTAGGAGGGGAGCTAATGAAAAACTGTTTTTT.

This sequence joins TRBV28 and TRBJ2-5, with 10 bases aligning to TRBD1. With 2 bases clipped from V and 10 bases from J, the junction kept 13 bases outside the gene matches. CDR3 length: 16 amino acids. Germline V gene data show CDR1 as MDHEN and CDR2 as SYDVKM. The CDR3, as DNA: TGTGCCAGCAGTTTAGCCAGGACAGGGGGTTTAGGGGGCCAGTACTTC. It translates to CASSLARTGGLGGQYF.

J is TRBJ1-2 and V is TRBV29-1; the D is unclear. Germline lookup yields CDR1 SQVTM and CDR2 ANQGSEA. The length of the CDR3 is 10 residues. V gave up 4 bases and J gave up 8 bases, with 8 bases separating them. The CDR3, as DNA: TGCAGCGTTGTAGGGAACGGCTACACCTTC. Protein: CSVVGNGYTF.

The sample holds a few counts of this clonotype. The rearrangement links TRBV4-2 to TRBJ2-7; D is ambiguous. Germline CDR1 and CDR2: LGHNA and YNFKEQ. The CDR3 sequence is 16 residues long. The V gene lost 0 bases and the J gene lost 4 bases, with 16 bases spanning the gap. CDR3 coding DNA: TGTGCCAGCAGCCAAGATGTGGAAGAACCCCAATACGAGCAGTACTTC. Its protein product is CASSQDVEEPQYEQYF.

The J gene is TRBJ2-3, the V gene TRBV24-1; unclear D gene. This CDR3 has 14 residues. CDR1 and CDR2 from the germline V gene are KGHDR and SFDVKD. The V end lost 3 bases, the J end lost 6 bases, and 12 bases lay between the germline ends. CDR3 in amino acids: CATSDPINRDTQYF. The CDR3 nucleotides are TGTGCCACCAGTGATCCCATTAACCGCGATACGCAGTATTTT.

J is TRBJ1-5 and V is TRBV6-5; TRBD1 might be the D (6 bases). Germline V CDR1 and CDR2: MNHEY, SVGAGI. The germline V and J ends were trimmed by 0 bases and 5 bases, with 8 bases remaining between them. CDR3 size: 14 residues. In DNA, the CDR3 is TGTGCCAGCAGTTACTCGCACAGGGATCAGCCCCAGCATTTT. This translates into CASSYSHRDQPQHF.